This T cell receptor beta chain comes out of a study of blood T cell repertoires in COVID-19. The overall study: Specimens from acute and convalescent COVID-19 originated in the United States, Italy and Spain. Sources were T cells, B-cell-depleted T cells, or PBMCs; the material itself was cDNA or gDNA.

The CDR3 sequence is 14 residues long. Trimming cost V 1 base and J 8 bases; bases outside gene matches: 7. In the authors' workflow: Quantification of nucleated cells was approximated via reference gene primer amplification. TCRdb's table, derived via immunoSEQ multiplex PCR, lists solely in-frame clones and lacks some. V and J calls and clone size come straight from that table; D and trimming were deduced from the DNA. The sample yields around 230,000 clones, about nine tenths seen once. The chain employs TRBV23-1 and TRBJ1-2; 7 positions agree with TRBD1. TRBV23-1 is identified as an open reading frame with a role that is uncertain. The sequence derives from a man in his sixties who had recovered from COVID-19. Sequencing input: peripheral blood. This chain's CDR3 is CASSQYTGEEGYTF. The CDR3 DNA reads as TGCGCCAGCAGTCAATATACAGGGGAGGAGGGCTACACCTTC.